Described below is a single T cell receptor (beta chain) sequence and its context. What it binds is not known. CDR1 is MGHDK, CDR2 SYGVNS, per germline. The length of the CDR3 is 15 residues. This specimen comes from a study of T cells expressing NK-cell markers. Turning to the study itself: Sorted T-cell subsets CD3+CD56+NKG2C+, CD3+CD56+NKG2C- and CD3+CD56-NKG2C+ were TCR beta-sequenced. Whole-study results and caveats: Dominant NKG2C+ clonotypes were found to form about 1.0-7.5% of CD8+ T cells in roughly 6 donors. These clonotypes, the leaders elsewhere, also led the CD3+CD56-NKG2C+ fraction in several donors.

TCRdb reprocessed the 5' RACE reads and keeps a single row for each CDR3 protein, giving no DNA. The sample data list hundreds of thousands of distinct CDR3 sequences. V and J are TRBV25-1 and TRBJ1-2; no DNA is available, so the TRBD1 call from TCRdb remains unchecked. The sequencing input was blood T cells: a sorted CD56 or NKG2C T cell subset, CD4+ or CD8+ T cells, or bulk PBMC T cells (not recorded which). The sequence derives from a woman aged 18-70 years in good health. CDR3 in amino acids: CASSRAGTGSGGYTF.